Below, 2 T cell receptor beta chains from the same sample are listed, as sequenced in a study of control samples from healthy donors and cancer patients. Generated by immunoSEQ multiplex PCR, the TCRdb table keeps only in-frame clones and is missing some. Among tens of thousands of clones listed, over 65% were seen once. Material: formalin-fixed, paraffin-embedded tissue. All receptors come from a male donor with melanoma.

This clone has more than one count but fewer than ten. CDR3 bases: TGTGCCAGCAGGGTGACAGGGGAACACATTCAGTACTTC. Translation gives CASRVTGEHIQYF. The chain uses TRBV6-5 and TRBJ2-4; 8 bases line up with TRBD1. The CDR3 is made up of 13 amino acids. In germline, CDR1 is MNHEY, CDR2 SVGAGI. V lost 6 bases and J lost 8; bases outside the gene matches: 6.

The chain combines TRBV10-2 with TRBJ2-5, with 8 bases aligning to TRBD2. Germline V CDR1 and CDR2: WSHSY, SAAADI. This CDR3 is built from 14 residues. J was trimmed by 9 bases and V by 3 bases; bases with no gene match: 9. CDR3 DNA sequence: TGCGCCAGCAGTGATTTCGGCGGGGGGAGGGCCCAGTACTTC. Residues: CASSDFGGGRAQYF.